This T cell receptor beta chain comes out of a study of T cell responses to AZD1222 COVID-19 vaccine. Study information: Pooled together were second doses at about 4 or about 12 weeks. Findings and caveats of the study: Without day 14 samples, only post-peak T cell repertoires were studied. Mostly white British, mostly female donors; authors suggested clonal diversity may be underestimated.

Trimming took 3 bases from V and 4 from J, leaving 7 bases between them. The CDR3 extends over 13 amino acids. This clone was detected only once. What it recognizes is unknown. This table comes from immunoSEQ multiplex PCR, and its TCRdb copy is limited to in-frame clones, with some not included. The sample comprises roughly 150,000 clones, approximately 90% of which are singletons, and around 4.4% rests with the top ten. This receptor was taken from an adult in good health. This material consisted of peripheral blood, taken on day 0 of AZD1222 vaccination. The chain couples TRBV12-3 or TRBV12-4 to TRBJ1-3; D not certain. The CDR3 loop reads CASSLGRGNTIYF. The CDR3, as DNA: TGTGCCAGCAGTTTGGGCAGGGGAAACACCATATATTTT.